This TCR beta chain was documented in a study of cytomegalovirus exposure and HLA in healthy donors. The wider study: The roughly 120 million unique TCR beta sequences, from roughly 170 million T cells, were found by an earlier analysis. Points from the study as a whole: In a later analysis, HLA-associated TCR beta chains were more clonally expanded than equally common others. Among CMV-associated TCR beta chains, most appeared HLA-restricted in a later analysis.

This clone appeared a few times. The antigen is not known. V lost 5 bases, J lost 4 bases, and 11 bases lay in between. CDR1 and CDR2 (germline): LNHNV, YYDKDF (reference sequence). The CDR3 consists of 14 residues. Vbeta (60) and Jbeta (13) primers were used in the PCR. Assay used: immunoSEQ multiplex PCR; TCRdb lists only in-frame clones, some missing. This table holds roughly 150,000 clones, 65% to 70% found once. Sequencing input: PBMCs. The chain links TRBV15 to TRBJ2-2, with a tentative D call TRBD2 (6 bases). This receptor was identified in a man younger than 45 in good health and CMV-seropositive. The CDR3 nucleotides are TGTGCCACCAGCGCCACCGGGGGCACCGGGGAGCTGTTTTTT. This translates into CATSATGGTGELFF.